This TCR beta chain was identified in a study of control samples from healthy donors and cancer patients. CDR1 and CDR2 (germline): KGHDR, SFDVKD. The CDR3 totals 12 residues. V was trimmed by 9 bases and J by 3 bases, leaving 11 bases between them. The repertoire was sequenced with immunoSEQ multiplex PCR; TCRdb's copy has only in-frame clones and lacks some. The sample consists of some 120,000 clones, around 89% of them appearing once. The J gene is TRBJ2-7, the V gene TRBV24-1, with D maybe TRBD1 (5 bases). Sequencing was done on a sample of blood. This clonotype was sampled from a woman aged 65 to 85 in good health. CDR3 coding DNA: TGTGCCACCTCCCAGGGTCGCTACGAGCAGTACTTC. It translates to CATSQGRYEQYF.